Each of the 23 T cell receptor beta chains below was sequenced from the same sample in a study of T cell responses to AZD1222 COVID-19 vaccine. The repertoire was sequenced with immunoSEQ multiplex PCR; TCRdb's copy has only in-frame clones and lacks some. The sample carries roughly 150,000 clones, roughly nine tenths recorded once. Sample: peripheral blood, taken on day 0 of AZD1222 vaccination. The receptors originated from an adult in good health.

The chain carries TRBV28 and TRBJ2-1; TRBD2 agrees at 7 bases. The CDR3 length is 15 residues. Looked up from germline, CDR1 is MDHEN and CDR2 is SYDVKM. Unmatched junction bases numbered 10, after V lost 6 bases and J lost 5 bases. CDR3 sequence reads: CASRDGLAEDNEQFF. The CDR3 DNA sequence: TGTGCCAGCAGGGACGGGCTAGCGGAAGACAATGAGCAGTTCTTC.

The chain couples TRBV7-9 to TRBJ1-5, with D perhaps matching TRBD1 (5 bases). The CDR3 is 15 residues long. CDR1 and CDR2 (germline): SEHNR, FQNEAQ (reference sequence). Trimming removed 5 bases from V and 3 bases from J, with 14 bases in between. The CDR3 protein is CASSPVGGLNQPQHF. CDR3 bases: TGTGCCAGCAGCCCCGTCGGGGGACTCAATCAGCCCCAGCATTTT.

The CDR3 region is CASSSARPTGANVLTF. In nucleotides, the CDR3 is TGTGCCAGCAGCTCGGCCCGGCCTACCGGGGCCAACGTCCTGACTTTC. J is TRBJ2-6 and V is TRBV11-2; D uncertain. CDR1 SGHAT and CDR2 FQNNGV come from the germline V gene. Trimming shortened V by 4 bases and J by 4 bases, and 14 bases separated the two germline ends. This CDR3 is 16 amino acids long.

Worth noting for this clone: A junction end diverges from the germline sequence, so it may reflect a read error. V usage is TRBV7-2 and J usage is TRBJ2-5, with unresolved D. The CDR3 spans 13 residues. The germline V gene has CDR1 SGHTA and CDR2 FQGNSA. The CDR3 reads CASSLGEQGTQYF. CDR3 in DNA: TGTGCCAGCAGCTTAGGAGAGCAAGGGACCCAGTACTTC.

This chain links TRBV6-5 with TRBJ2-7; perhaps TRBD2 as D (7 bases). Germline values: CDR1 MNHEY, CDR2 SVGAGI. The CDR3 spans 15 residues. V was trimmed by 6 bases and J by 7 bases, leaving 22 bases between them. CDR3 in amino acids: CASRPTLSKGGEQYF. The CDR3 DNA follows: TGTGCCAGCAGACCCACACTTAGCAAGGGGGGGGAGCAGTACTTC.

The V and J genes are TRBV7-2 and TRBJ1-2; weak D call: TRBD1 (5 bases). The CDR3 length is 15 residues. CDR1 is SGHTA and CDR2 is FQGNSA in the germline V gene. Trimming shortened V by 5 bases and J by 5 bases, and 18 bases separated the two germline ends. The CDR3 loop is CASSVTGTQPYGYTF. The CDR3 DNA reads as TGTGCCAGCAGCGTAACCGGGACCCAACCATATGGCTACACCTTC.

The chain joins TRBV19 to TRBJ2-1, with 9 nucleotides matching TRBD2. V was pared by 8 bases and J by 10 bases, with 9 bases of the junction left unmatched. This CDR3 has 13 amino acids. The germline V gene encodes CDR1 LNHDA and CDR2 SQIVND (reference sequence). The CDR3, as DNA: TGTGCCAGTCAGCCGAGCGGGAGGTCCGAGCAGTTCTTC. Translating it yields CASQPSGRSEQFF.

The chain is built from TRBV23-1 and TRBJ2-2, with 8 bases identical to TRBD1. TRBV23-1 is flagged as an ORF with uncertain function. J lost 9 bases, V lost 3 bases, and 12 bases had no gene match. CDR3 length: 16 residues. In DNA form, the CDR3 reads TGCGCCAGCAGTCATTCTTCTGGACAGGGTAGTAGGGAGCTGTTTTTT. Translated, it gives CASSHSSGQGSRELFF.

DNA for the CDR3: TGTGCCACCAGTGATTACGGTGGCGATGGCTACACCTTC. Translation gives CATSDYGGDGYTF. The chain combines TRBV24-1 with TRBJ1-2; D gene unclear. Germline V gene lookup returns CDR1 KGHDR and CDR2 SFDVKD. The V end lost 2 bases, the J end lost 6 bases, and 9 bases lay between the germline ends. This CDR3 contains 13 residues.

The chain combines TRBV11-3 with TRBJ2-3; TRBD2 agrees at 12 bases. The CDR3 sequence is 16 residues long. V lost 1 base and J lost 2; bases outside the gene matches: 1. Per the germline V gene, CDR1 is SGHNT and CDR2 is YENEEA. CDR3 nucleotide sequence: TGTGCCAGCAGCTTAGGACTAGCGGGAGACACAGATACGCAGTATTTT. Translating gives CASSLGLAGDTDTQYF.

The chain joins TRBV13 to TRBJ2-7, with D possibly being TRBD2 (5 bases). This CDR3 has 14 residues. Germline CDR1 and CDR2: PRHDT and FYEKMQ (reference sequence). Deletions cut 5 bases from V and 2 bases from J, with 13 bases between. The CDR3 spells CASSTRTRAYEQYF. CDR3 nucleotide sequence: TGTGCCAGCAGCACCCGGACTCGAGCCTACGAGCAGTACTTC.

The J gene is TRBJ2-1, the V gene TRBV5-1; tentatively, D is TRBD1 or TRBD2 (6 bases each). The CDR3 consists of 17 residues. Between the trimmed V and J ends, which lost 5 bases and 10 bases, there was a span of 28 bases. Germline CDR1 and CDR2: SGHRS and YFSETQ. CDR3 DNA sequence: TGCGCCAGCAGTCAGGGGTTAGGGGACTTTGCCGTTGGGGAGCAGTTCTTC. Translating gives CASSQGLGDFAVGEQFF.

The chain links TRBV7-9 to TRBJ1-2; a weak D match, TRBD1 (5 bases). Germline-derived CDR1 and CDR2 are SEHNR and FQNEAQ (reference sequence). V was shortened by 2 bases and J by 3 bases, with 10 bases between the two germline ends. The CDR3 has 14 amino acids. CDR3 DNA: TGTGCCAGCAGCTTAATCCAGGGTGACTATGGCTACACCTTC. Translation gives CASSLIQGDYGYTF. The full variable domain, rest sourced from reference TRBV7-9 and TRBJ1-2, is DTGVSQNPRHKITKRGQNVTFRCDPISEHNRLYWYRQTLGQGPEFLTYFQNEAQLEKSRLLSDRFSAERPKGSFSTLEIQRTEQGDSAMYLCASSLIQGDYGYTFGSGTRLTVV.

A single count supports this clone. This chain connects TRBV5-1 to TRBJ2-1; D might be TRBD2 (6 bases). This CDR3 is 15 amino acids long. Germline CDR1 SGHRS, CDR2 YFSETQ. Deletions cut 4 bases from V and 5 bases from J, with 16 bases between. The CDR3 region has the DNA TGCGCCAGCAGCAAGACTAGTCCCCTTAACAATGAGCAGTTCTTC. Translated: CASSKTSPLNNEQFF. The entire variable domain, with the rest obtained from reference TRBV5-1 and TRBJ2-1, is as follows: KAGVTQTPRYLIKTRGQQVTLSCSPISGHRSVSWYQQTPGQGLQFLFEYFSETQRNKGNFPGRFSGRQFSNSRSEMNVSTLELGDSALYLCASSKTSPLNNEQFFGPGTRLTVL.

This chain links TRBV7-2 with TRBJ1-2, with D perhaps matching TRBD1 (6 bases). V dropped 0 bases and J dropped 6 bases, with 8 bases sitting between them. Germline V gene lookup returns CDR1 SGHTA and CDR2 FQGNSA. The CDR3 length is 13 residues. CDR3 sequence reads: CASSLAGGNGYTF. CDR3 nucleotides: TGTGCCAGCAGCTTAGCCGGGGGCAATGGCTACACCTTC.

The rearrangement joins TRBV6-5 to TRBJ2-5, with D perhaps TRBD1 (6 bases). CDR1 is MNHEY, CDR2 SVGAGI, per germline. V was cut by 6 bases and J by 5 bases, with 10 bases left in between. CDR3 length equals 12 residues. The DNA of the CDR3 is TGTGCCAGCAGCAGGGGTTCGGAGACCCAGTACTTC. Translating gives CASSRGSETQYF.

Comments on this clone: The same CDR3 also results from other DNA sequences found in this sample. This sequence joins TRBV2 and TRBJ2-7, with D hard to call. This CDR3 has 11 amino acids. Per the germline V gene, CDR1 is SNHLY and CDR2 is FYNNEI. V lost 6 bases and J lost 4, with 7 bases in between. In nucleotides, the CDR3 is TGTGCCAGCAGAGGTGGTTACGAGCAGTACTTC. Residues: CASRGGYEQYF. Drawing the rest from reference TRBV2 and TRBJ2-7, the complete variable domain is EPEVTQTPSHQVTQMGQEVILRCVPISNHLYFYWYRQILGQKVEFLVSFYNNEISEKSEIFDDQFSVERPDGSNFTLKIRSTKLEDSAMYFCASRGGYEQYFGPGTRLTVT.

The rearrangement uses TRBV12-5 and TRBJ1-6; D unclear. Germline V gene sequence: CDR1 LGHNT, CDR2 FRNRAP. The CDR3 is 14 residues long. The ends were cut back, 2 bases at V and 4 bases at J, with 6 bases in the middle. CDR3 DNA sequence: TGTGCTAGTGGTTTGAACATTTATAATTCACCCCTCCACTTT. This sequence encodes CASGLNIYNSPLHF.

The chain has TRBV6-2 or TRBV6-3 and TRBJ1-4, with unresolved D. CDR1 is MNHEY, CDR2 SVGEGT, per germline. There are 13 residues in the CDR3. V dropped 4 bases and J dropped 7 bases, with 10 bases sitting between them. DNA for the CDR3: TGTGCCAGCAGTTCTACACGGAGTGAAAAACTGTTTTTT. This translates into CASSSTRSEKLFF.

The V call is TRBV19, the J call TRBJ1-1; 12 nucleotides match TRBD1. The V gene's germline CDR1 is LNHDA and CDR2 SQIVND (reference sequence). This CDR3 contains 15 residues. Losses at the gene ends were 4 bases for V and 5 bases for J; bases not matched to a gene: 5. In nucleotides, the CDR3 is TGTGCCAGTAGTACCCGGGACAGGGGGCGGACTGAAGCTTTCTTT. Its protein is CASSTRDRGRTEAFF.

J is TRBJ2-3 and V is TRBV24-1, with 8 bases identical to TRBD1. The CDR3 runs 17 residues. Germline V gives CDR1 KGHDR, CDR2 SFDVKD. Trimming removed 4 bases from V and 2 bases from J; junction bases left unmatched: 10. The CDR3: CATSDGTRTGPTDTQYF. The CDR3 DNA is TGTGCCACCAGTGACGGGACCAGGACAGGGCCCACAGATACGCAGTATTTT.

The chain links TRBV5-6 to TRBJ1-1, with a tentative D call TRBD1 (5 bases). The germline V gene encodes CDR1 SGHDT and CDR2 YYEEEE. This CDR3 is 17 amino acids long. V gave up 1 base and J gave up 0 bases, with 16 bases separating them. The CDR3 DNA reads TGTGCCAGCAGCTTGCGTACCAGGGCCGCCCTGAACACTGAAGCTTTCTTT. Amino acid sequence: CASSLRTRAALNTEAFF.

J is TRBJ2-1 and V is TRBV15, with D possibly TRBD1 on 6 matching bases. CDR1 is LNHNV and CDR2 is YYDKDF in the germline V gene (reference sequence). V dropped 5 bases and J dropped 8 bases, with 19 bases sitting between them. The CDR3 covers 15 residues. CDR3 amino acids: CATSEGGQAGDEQFF. The CDR3 DNA sequence: TGTGCCACCAGCGAAGGGGGTCAGGCCGGGGATGAGCAGTTCTTC.